Detailed here is one TCR beta chain. Its antigen is as yet unknown. Sequence at one end of the junction differs from germline and may be a read error. The sample is drawn from a study of cytomegalovirus exposure and HLA in healthy donors. For the study at large: T cells numbering about 200 million yielded fewer than 140 million unique TCR beta sequences in an earlier analysis. Findings and caveats of the study: CMV serostatus alone was available as immune exposure information.

PCR involved 60 Vbeta and 13 Jbeta primers. Profiling relied on immunoSEQ multiplex PCR, and the TCRdb table lists in-frame clones only, not all of them. The clone table shows around 100,000 clones, with the ten largest holding around 3.4%. The sample comprised PBMCs. This sequence was found in a man between 25 and 39 years old in good health and CMV-seronegative.

The CDR3 sequence: CASTQGQGARGGYTF. DNA of the CDR3: TGCGCCAGCACTCAAGGACAGGGGGCGCGCGGCGGCTACACCTTC. The rearrangement links TRBV23-1 to TRBJ1-2, with 11 bases identical to TRBD1. TRBV23-1 is flagged as an ORF with uncertain function. The CDR3 length is 15 residues.